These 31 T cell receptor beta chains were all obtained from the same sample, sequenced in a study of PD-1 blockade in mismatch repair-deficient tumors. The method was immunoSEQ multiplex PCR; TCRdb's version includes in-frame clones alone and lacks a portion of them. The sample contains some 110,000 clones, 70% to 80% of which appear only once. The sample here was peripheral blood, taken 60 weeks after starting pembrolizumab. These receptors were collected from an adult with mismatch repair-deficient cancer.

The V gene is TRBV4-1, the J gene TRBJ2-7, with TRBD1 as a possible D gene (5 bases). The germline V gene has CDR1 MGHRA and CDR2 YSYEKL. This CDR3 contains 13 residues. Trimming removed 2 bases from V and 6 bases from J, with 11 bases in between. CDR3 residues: CASSQFSGPEQYF. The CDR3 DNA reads TGCGCCAGCAGCCAATTTTCAGGGCCCGAGCAGTACTTC.

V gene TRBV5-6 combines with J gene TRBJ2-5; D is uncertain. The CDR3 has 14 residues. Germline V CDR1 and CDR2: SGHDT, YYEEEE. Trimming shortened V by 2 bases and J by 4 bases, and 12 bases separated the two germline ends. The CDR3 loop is CASSFLVARETQYF. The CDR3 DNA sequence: TGTGCCAGCAGCTTTTTAGTGGCTCGAGAGACCCAGTACTTC.

DNA for the CDR3: TGTGCCAGCAGTTACCGCGGCGTGGCCCGGGATGGCTACACCTTC. Protein sequence: CASSYRGVARDGYTF. V and J are TRBV6-5 and TRBJ1-2; no firm D call. Germline loops: CDR1 MNHEY, CDR2 SVGAGI. This CDR3 has 15 residues. The V end lost 2 bases, the J end lost 6 bases, and 16 bases lay between the germline ends.

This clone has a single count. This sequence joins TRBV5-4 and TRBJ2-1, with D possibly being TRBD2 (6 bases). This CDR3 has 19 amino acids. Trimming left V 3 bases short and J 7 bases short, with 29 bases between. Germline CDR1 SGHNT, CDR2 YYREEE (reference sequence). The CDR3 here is CASSCEASKTSPPWNEQFF. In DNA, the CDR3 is TGTGCCAGCAGCTGTGAGGCCTCCAAGACTAGTCCTCCGTGGAATGAGCAGTTCTTC.

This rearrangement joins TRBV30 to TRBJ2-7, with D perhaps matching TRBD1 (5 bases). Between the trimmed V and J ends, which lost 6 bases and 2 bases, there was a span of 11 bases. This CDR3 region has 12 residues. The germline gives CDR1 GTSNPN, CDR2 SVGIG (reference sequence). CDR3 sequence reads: CACPTETYEQYF. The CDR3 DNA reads TGTGCCTGTCCGACAGAAACCTACGAGCAGTACTTC.

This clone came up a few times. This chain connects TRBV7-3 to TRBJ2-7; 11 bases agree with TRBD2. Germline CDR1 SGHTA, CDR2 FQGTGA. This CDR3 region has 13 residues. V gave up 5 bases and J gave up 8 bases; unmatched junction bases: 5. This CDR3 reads CASSAGTSGKQYF. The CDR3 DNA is TGTGCCAGCAGCGCAGGGACTAGCGGCAAGCAGTACTTC.

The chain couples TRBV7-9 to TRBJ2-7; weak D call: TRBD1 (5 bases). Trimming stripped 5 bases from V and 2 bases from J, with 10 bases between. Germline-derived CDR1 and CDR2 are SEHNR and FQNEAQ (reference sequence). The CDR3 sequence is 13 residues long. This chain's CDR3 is CASSPVGPYEQYF. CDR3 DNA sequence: TGTGCCAGCAGCCCAGTGGGGCCCTACGAGCAGTACTTC.

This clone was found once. Here the CDR3 reads CASRTSGPYEQYF. In nucleotides, the CDR3 is TGTGCCAGCCGGACTAGCGGACCCTACGAGCAGTACTTC. The gene calls are TRBV6-5 and TRBJ2-7; 10 bases fit TRBD2. Germline V gives CDR1 MNHEY, CDR2 SVGAGI. The V segment lost 8 bases and the J segment 2 bases; nucleotides outside the gene matches: 3. The CDR3 is 13 residues long.

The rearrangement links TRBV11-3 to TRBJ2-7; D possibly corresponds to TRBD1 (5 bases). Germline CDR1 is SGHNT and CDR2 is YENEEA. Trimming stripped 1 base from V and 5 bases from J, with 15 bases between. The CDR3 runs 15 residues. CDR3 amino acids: CASSLGTTVGNEQYF. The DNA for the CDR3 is TGTGCCAGCAGCTTAGGAACGACAGTGGGAAACGAGCAGTACTTC.

The CDR3 DNA reads as TGTGCCAGCAGTCTCAGTACAGGGAACACTGAAGCTTTCTTT. Translating gives CASSLSTGNTEAFF. The chain is built from TRBV28 and TRBJ1-1; possibly TRBD1 for D (5 bases). This CDR3 has 14 amino acids. Trimming cost V 5 bases and J 1 base, with 11 bases left between them. Germline assignment: CDR1 MDHEN and CDR2 SYDVKM.

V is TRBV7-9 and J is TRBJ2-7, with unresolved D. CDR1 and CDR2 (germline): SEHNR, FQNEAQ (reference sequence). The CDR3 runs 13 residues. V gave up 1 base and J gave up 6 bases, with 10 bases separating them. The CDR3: CASSLDGASEQYF. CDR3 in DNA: TGTGCCAGCAGCTTAGATGGTGCGAGCGAGCAGTACTTC. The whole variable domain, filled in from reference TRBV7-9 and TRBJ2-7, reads DTGVSQNPRHKITKRGQNVTFRCDPISEHNRLYWYRQTLGQGPEFLTYFQNEAQLEKSRLLSDRFSAERPKGSFSTLEIQRTEQGDSAMYLCASSLDGASEQYFGPGTRLTVT.

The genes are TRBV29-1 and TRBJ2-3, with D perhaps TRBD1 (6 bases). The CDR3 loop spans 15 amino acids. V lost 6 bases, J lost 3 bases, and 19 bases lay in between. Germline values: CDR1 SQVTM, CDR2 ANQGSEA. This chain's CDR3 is CSVGPTGFETDTQYF. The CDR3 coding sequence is TGCAGCGTAGGCCCCACAGGGTTCGAGACAGATACGCAGTATTTT.

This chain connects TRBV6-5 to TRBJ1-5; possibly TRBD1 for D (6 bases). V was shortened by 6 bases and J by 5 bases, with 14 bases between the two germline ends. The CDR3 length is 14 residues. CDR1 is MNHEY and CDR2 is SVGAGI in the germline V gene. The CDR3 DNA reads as TGTGCCAGCAGGCCTCACCAGGGGCATCAGCCCCAGCATTTT. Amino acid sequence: CASRPHQGHQPQHF.

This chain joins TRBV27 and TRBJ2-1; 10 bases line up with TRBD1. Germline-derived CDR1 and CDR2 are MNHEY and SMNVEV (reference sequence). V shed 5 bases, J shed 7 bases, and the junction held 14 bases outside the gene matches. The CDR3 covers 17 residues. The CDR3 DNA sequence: TGTGCCAGCAGTCCCCATCCCCGACAGGGGGCCAGGAATGAGCAGTTCTTC. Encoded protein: CASSPHPRQGARNEQFF.

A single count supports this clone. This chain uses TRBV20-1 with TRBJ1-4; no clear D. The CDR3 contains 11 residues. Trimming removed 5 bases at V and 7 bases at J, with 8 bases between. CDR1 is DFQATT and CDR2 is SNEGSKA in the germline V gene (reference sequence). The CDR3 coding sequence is TGCAGTGCTGGCTTCAGTGAAAAACTGTTTTTT. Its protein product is CSAGFSEKLFF.

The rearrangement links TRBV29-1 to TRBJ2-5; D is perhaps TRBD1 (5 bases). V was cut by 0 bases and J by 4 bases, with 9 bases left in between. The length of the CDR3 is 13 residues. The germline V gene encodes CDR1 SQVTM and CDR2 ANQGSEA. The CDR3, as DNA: TGCAGCGTTGAAGATCAGGGCCCAGAGACCCAGTACTTC. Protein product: CSVEDQGPETQYF.

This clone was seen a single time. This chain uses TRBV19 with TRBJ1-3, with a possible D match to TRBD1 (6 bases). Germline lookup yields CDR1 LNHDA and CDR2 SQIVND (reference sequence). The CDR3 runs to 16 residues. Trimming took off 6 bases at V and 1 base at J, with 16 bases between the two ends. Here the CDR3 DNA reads TGTGCCAGTAGCACAGGGCCCCAGGATTCTGGAAACACCATATATTTT. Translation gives CASSTGPQDSGNTIYF.

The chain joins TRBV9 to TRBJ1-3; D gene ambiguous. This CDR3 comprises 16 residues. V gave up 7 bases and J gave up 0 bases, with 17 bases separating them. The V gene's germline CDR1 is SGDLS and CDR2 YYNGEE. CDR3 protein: CASGKPRHDSGNTIYF. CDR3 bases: TGTGCCAGCGGAAAACCTAGACACGACTCTGGAAACACCATATATTTT.

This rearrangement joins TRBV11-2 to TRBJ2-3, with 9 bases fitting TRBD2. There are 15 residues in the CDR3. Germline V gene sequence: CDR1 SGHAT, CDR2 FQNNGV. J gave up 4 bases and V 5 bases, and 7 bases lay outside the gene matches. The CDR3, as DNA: TGTGCCAGCAGCCTTAGCGGGAGAGTTCCAGATACGCAGTATTTT. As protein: CASSLSGRVPDTQYF.

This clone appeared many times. The CDR3 region is CASSGGDGQTYEQYF. CDR3 DNA: TGTGCCAGCAGCGGGGGGGACGGTCAGACCTACGAGCAGTACTTC. The rearrangement joins TRBV7-9 to TRBJ2-7; 7 bases are a match to TRBD2. V lost 5 bases, J lost 2 bases, and 9 bases stayed unmatched. Germline CDR1 is SEHNR and CDR2 is FQNEAQ (reference sequence). The CDR3 contains 15 residues.

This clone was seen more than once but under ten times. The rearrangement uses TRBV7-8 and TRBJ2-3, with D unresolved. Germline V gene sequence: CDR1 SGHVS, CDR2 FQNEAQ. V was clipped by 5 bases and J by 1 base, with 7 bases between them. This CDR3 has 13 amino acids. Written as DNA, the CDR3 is TGTGCCAGCAGCCCCAAGGGCACAGATACGCAGTATTTT. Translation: CASSPKGTDTQYF.

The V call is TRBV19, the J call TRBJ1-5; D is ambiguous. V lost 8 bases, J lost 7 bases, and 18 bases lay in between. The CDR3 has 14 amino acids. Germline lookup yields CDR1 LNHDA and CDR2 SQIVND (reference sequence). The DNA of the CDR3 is TGTGCCAGTTCCCCTGATCCTCCGCCCCAGCCCCAGCATTTT. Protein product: CASSPDPPPQPQHF.

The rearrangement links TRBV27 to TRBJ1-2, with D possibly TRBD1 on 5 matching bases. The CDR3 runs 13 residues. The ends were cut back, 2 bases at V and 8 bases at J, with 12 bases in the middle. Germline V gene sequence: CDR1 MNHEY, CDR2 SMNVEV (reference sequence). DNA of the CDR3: TGTGCCAGCAGTTTAGACAGACTTCGGGGCTACACCTTC. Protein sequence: CASSLDRLRGYTF.

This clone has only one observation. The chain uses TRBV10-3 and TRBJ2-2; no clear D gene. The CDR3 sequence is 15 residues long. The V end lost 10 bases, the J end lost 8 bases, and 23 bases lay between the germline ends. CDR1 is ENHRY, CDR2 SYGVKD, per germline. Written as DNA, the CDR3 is TGTGCCACCACGAGTGAAAAAGCCGGGCCTGGGGAGCTGTTTTTT. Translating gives CATTSEKAGPGELFF.

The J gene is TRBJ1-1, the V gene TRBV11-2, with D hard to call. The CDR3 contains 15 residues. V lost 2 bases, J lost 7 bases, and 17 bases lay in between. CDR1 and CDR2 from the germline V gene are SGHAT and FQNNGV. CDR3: CASSLLSAGSHEAFF. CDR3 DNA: TGTGCCAGCAGCTTACTGAGTGCGGGATCACATGAAGCTTTCTTT.

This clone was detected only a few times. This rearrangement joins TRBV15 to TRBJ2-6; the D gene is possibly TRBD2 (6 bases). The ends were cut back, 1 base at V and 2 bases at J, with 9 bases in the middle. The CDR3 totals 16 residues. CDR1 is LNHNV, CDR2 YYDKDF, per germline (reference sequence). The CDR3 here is CATSRGGTAGANVLTF. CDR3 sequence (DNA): TGTGCCACCAGCAGAGGCGGGACTGCTGGGGCCAACGTCCTGACTTTC.

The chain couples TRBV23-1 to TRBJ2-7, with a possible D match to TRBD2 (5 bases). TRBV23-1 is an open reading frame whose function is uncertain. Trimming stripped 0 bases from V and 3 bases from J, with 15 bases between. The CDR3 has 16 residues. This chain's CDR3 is CASSQSRTLGFYEQYF. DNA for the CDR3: TGCGCCAGCAGTCAATCCCGGACTTTGGGGTTCTACGAGCAGTACTTC.

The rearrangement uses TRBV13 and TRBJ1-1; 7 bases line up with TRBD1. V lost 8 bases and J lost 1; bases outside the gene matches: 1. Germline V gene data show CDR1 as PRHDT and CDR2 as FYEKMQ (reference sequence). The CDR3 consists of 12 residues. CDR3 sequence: CASRQGNTEAFF. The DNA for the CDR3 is TGTGCCAGCCGACAGGGGAACACTGAAGCTTTCTTT.

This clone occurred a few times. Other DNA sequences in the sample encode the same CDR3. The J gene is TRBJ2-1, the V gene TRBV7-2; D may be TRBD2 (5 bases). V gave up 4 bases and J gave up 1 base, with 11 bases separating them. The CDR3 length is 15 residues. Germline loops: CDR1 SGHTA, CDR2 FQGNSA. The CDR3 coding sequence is TGTGCCAGCAGCTCCCCCCCGGGATCCTACAATGAGCAGTTCTTC. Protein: CASSSPPGSYNEQFF.

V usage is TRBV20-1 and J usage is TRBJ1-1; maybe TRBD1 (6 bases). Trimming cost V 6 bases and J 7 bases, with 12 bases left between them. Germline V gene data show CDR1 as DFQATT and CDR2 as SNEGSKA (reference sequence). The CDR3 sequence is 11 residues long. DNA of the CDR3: TGCAGTGCAAAGGGGGGAAATGAAGCTTTCTTT. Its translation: CSAKGGNEAFF.

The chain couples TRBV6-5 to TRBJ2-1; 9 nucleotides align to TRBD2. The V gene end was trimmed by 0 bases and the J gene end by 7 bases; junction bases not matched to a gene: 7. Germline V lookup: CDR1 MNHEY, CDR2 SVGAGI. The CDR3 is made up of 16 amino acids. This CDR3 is CASSYSNSGRSNEQFF. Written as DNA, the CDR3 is TGTGCCAGCAGTTACTCGAATAGCGGGAGATCGAATGAGCAGTTCTTC.